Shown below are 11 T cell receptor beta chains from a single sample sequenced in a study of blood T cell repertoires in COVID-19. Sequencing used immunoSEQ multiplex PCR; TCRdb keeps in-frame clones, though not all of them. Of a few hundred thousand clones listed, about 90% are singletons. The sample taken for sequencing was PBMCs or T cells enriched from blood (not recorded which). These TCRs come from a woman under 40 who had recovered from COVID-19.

The DNA of the CDR3 is TGTGCCAGTAGTATAGGCCCGGGGAACTATGGCTACACCTTC. This sequence encodes CASSIGPGNYGYTF. The V call is TRBV19, the J call TRBJ1-2; D ambiguous. Deletions cut 1 base from V and 2 bases from J, with 8 bases between. The CDR3 has 14 residues. Germline V gives CDR1 LNHDA, CDR2 SQIVND (reference sequence).

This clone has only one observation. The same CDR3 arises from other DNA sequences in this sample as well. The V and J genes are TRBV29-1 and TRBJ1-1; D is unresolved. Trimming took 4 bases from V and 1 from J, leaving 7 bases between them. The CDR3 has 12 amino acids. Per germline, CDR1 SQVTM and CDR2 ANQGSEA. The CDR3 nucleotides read TGCAGCGTTGTAGGCGGGAACACTGAAGCTTTCTTT. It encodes CSVVGGNTEAFF.

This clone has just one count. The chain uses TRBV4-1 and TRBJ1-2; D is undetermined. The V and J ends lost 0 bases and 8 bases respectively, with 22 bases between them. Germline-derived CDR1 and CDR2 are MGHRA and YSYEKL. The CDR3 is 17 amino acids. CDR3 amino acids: CASSQDPRESAFWGYTF. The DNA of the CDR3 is TGCGCCAGCAGCCAAGATCCTAGGGAGAGTGCTTTTTGGGGCTACACCTTC.

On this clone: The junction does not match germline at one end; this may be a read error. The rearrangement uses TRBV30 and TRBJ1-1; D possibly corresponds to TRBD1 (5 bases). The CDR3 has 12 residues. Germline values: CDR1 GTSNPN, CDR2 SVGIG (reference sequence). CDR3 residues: CAWTLSGPEAFF. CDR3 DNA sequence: TGTGCCTGGACCCTATCAGGGCCTGAGGCTTTCTTT.

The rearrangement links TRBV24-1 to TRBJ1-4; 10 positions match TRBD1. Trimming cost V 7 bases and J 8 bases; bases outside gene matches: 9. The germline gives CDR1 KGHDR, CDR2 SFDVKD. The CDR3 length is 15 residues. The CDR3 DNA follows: TGTGCCACCAGCCCTCCCGGGACAGGGGAGGAAAAACTGTTTTTT. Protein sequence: CATSPPGTGEEKLFF.

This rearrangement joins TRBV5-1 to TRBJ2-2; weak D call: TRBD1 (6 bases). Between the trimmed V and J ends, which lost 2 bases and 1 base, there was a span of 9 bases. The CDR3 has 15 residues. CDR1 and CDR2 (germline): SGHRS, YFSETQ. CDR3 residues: CASSLGQLNTGELFF. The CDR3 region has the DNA TGCGCCAGCAGCTTAGGACAGTTGAACACCGGGGAGCTGTTTTTT. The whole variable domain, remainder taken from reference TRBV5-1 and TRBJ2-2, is KAGVTQTPRYLIKTRGQQVTLSCSPISGHRSVSWYQQTPGQGLQFLFEYFSETQRNKGNFPGRFSGRQFSNSRSEMNVSTLELGDSALYLCASSLGQLNTGELFFGEGSRLTVL.

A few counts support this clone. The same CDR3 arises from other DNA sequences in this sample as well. CDR3 protein: CASSLAGGTGELFF. Here the CDR3 DNA reads TGCGCCAGCAGCTTGGCCGGGGGGACCGGGGAGCTGTTTTTT. The chain joins TRBV5-1 to TRBJ2-2, with TRBD2 matching over 7 bases. V lost 0 bases, J lost 5 bases, and 1 base stayed unmatched. The germline V gene encodes CDR1 SGHRS and CDR2 YFSETQ. There are 14 residues in the CDR3.

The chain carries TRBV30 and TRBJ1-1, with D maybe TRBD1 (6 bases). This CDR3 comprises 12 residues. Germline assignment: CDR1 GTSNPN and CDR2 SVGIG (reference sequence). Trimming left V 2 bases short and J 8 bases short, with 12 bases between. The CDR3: CAWSHRGQEAFF. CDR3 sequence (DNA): TGTGCCTGGAGTCATCGAGGACAGGAAGCTTTCTTT. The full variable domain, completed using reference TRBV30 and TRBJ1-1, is SQTIHQWPATLVQPVGSPLSLECTVEGTSNPNLYWYRQAAGRGLQLLFYSVGIGQISSEVPQNLSASRPQDRQFILSSKKLLLSDSGFYLCAWSHRGQEAFFGQGTRLTVV.

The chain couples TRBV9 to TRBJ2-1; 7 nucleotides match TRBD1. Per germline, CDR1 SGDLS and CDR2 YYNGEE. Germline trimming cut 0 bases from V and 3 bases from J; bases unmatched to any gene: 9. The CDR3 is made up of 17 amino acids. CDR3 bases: TGTGCCAGCAGCGTAGACCCTCCGACAGGGATCTACAATGAGCAGTTCTTC. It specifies CASSVDPPTGIYNEQFF.

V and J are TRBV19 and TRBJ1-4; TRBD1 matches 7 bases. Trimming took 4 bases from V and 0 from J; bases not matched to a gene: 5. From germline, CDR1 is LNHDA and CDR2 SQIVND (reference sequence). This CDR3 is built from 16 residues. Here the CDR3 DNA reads TGTGCCAGTAGTAACAGGGGAACCCCAACTAATGAAAAACTGTTTTTT. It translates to CASSNRGTPTNEKLFF. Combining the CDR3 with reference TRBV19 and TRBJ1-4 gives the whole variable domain DGGITQSPKYLFRKEGQNVTLSCEQNLNHDAMYWYRQDPGQGLRLIYYSQIVNDFQKGDIAEGYSVSREKKESFPLTVTSAQKNPTAFYLCASSNRGTPTNEKLFFGSGTQLSVL.

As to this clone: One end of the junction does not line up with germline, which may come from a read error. CDR3 nucleotide sequence: TGTGCTAGTGGTTTGACCGGACAGGGCTCTACCTTC. It codes for CASGLTGQGSTF. The J gene is TRBJ2-7, the V gene TRBV12-5; 8 nucleotides agree with TRBD1. Germline V lookup: CDR1 LGHNT, CDR2 FRNRAP. This CDR3 is 12 amino acids long.